This T cell receptor beta chain was sequenced during a study of blood T cells in healthy people across ages. Study outcomes and limitations: Older age went with lower TCR beta diversity per million T cells, in a roughly linear way.

The use of a sample-barcoded 5' primer and a J-beta primer mix characterized a second PCR of roughly 7 to 11 cycles. Tagging of each cDNA molecule was performed by a template-switch adaptor with 12 random nucleotides. TCRdb reprocessed the 5' RACE reads via MiXCR and lists one record per CDR3 protein. The table has roughly 1,100,000 distinct CDR3 sequences, under 30% seen once; the top ten hold 0.65% to 0.75%. In germline, CDR1 is SGHAT, CDR2 FQNNGV. This CDR3 contains 15 residues. As to this clonotype: Its antigen is undetermined.

These data also featured in a second study, about T cells of mothers and their children. That paper notes: Random nucleotides (2-4) and sample barcodes were added by the M1S primer used in the second PCR. Mother-child pairs who were related displayed a slightly higher overlap than unrelated pairs, a difference that was non-significant.

The TCR originated in a girl aged 2-9 years in good health. V and J are TRBV11-2 and TRBJ2-5; D unclear. The closer fit of TRBJ2-7 to the DNA end suggests the J call may be wrong. Sequencing used blood. The CDR3 nucleotides read TGTGCCAGCAGCTTCCAGATCGGCCGACTCTACGAGCAGTACTTC. Residues: CASSFQIGRLYEQYF.